This T cell receptor (beta chain) is from a study of T cell responses to AZD1222 COVID-19 vaccine. Pooled together were second doses at about 4 or about 12 weeks. On this clone: The antigen is undetermined.

Deletions cut 1 base from V and 1 base from J, with 9 bases between. Looked up from germline, CDR1 is LNHNV and CDR2 is YYDKDF (reference sequence). CDR3 length: 15 residues. Study-wide results and caveats: Females made up more of the donors, who were largely white British, and clonal diversity may have come out too low.

This table comes from immunoSEQ multiplex PCR, and its TCRdb copy is limited to in-frame clones, with some not included. The sample records 150,000 to 200,000 clones, roughly 91% being singletons. This sequence joins TRBV15 and TRBJ2-3, with a tentative D call TRBD2 (6 bases). Sequenced here: peripheral blood, sampled 28 days after the second AZD1222 dose. This sequence originates from an adult who received the AZD1222 COVID-19 vaccine. The CDR3 here is CATSRGGGGTDTQYF. Written as DNA, the CDR3 is TGTGCCACCAGCAGAGGTGGCGGGGGCACAGATACGCAGTATTTT. Full variable domain (outside the CDR3, taken from reference TRBV15 and TRBJ2-3): DAMVIQNPRYQVTQFGKPVTLSCSQTLNHNVMYWYQQKSSQAPKLLFHYYDKDFNNEADTPDNFQSRRPNTSFCFLDIRSPGLGDTAMYLCATSRGGGGTDTQYFGPGTRLTVL.